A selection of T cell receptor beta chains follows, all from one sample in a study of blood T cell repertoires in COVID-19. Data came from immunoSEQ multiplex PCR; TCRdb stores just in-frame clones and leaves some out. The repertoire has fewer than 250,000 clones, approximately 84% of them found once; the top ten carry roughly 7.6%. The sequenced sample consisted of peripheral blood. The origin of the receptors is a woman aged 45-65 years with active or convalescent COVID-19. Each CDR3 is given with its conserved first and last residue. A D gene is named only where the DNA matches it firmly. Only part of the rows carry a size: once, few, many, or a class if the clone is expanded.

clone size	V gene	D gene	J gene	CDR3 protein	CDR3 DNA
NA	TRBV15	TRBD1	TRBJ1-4	CATSTRDRKFPTNEKLFF	TGTGCCACCAGCACTCGGGACAGAAAGTTCCCAACTAATGAAAAACTGTTTTTT
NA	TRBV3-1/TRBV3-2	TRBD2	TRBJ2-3	CASSQAPLLAGEDTQYF	TGTGCCAGCAGCCAAGCTCCCCTACTAGCGGGAGAAGATACGCAGTATTTT
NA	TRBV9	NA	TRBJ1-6	CASSVEGAGNSPLHF	TGTGCCAGCAGCGTAGAAGGGGCAGGTAATTCACCCCTCCACTTT
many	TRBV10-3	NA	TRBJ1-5	CAISEYLTENQPQHF	TGTGCCATCAGTGAGTATCTGACAGAGAATCAGCCCCAGCATTTT
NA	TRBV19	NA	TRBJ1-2	CASSLDRANYGYTF	TGTGCCAGTAGCCTGGACAGAGCTAACTATGGCTACACCTTC
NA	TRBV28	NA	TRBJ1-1	CASRVGGAMNTEAFF	TGTGCCAGCAGAGTGGGGGGGGCAATGAACACTGAAGCTTTCTTT
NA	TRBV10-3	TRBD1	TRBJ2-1	CAISGGTGYNEQFF	TGTGCCATCAGTGGGGGGACAGGGTACAATGAGCAGTTCTTC
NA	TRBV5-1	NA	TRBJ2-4	CASAGQKNIQYF	TGCGCCAGCGCGGGACAGAAAAACATTCAGTACTTC
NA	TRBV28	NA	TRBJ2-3	CASTLGTGKPTDTQYF	TGTGCCAGCACCTTGGGTACAGGGAAGCCCACAGATACGCAGTATTTT
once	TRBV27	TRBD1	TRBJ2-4	CASSSGQGLAKNIQYF	TGTGCCAGCAGTTCGGGACAGGGGTTAGCCAAAAACATTCAGTACTTC
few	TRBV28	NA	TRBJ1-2	CASSSYGGLYGYTF	TGTGCCAGCAGTTCATACGGGGGGCTGTATGGCTACACCTTC
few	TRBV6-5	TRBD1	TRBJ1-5	CASRTGVTAQHF	TGTGCCAGCAGGACAGGGGTCACCGCCCAGCATTTT
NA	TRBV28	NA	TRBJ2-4	CASYGRDENIQYF	TGTGCCTCCTACGGGCGGGACGAAAACATTCAGTACTTC
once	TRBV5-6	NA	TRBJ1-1	CASSYLVGAPGAFF	TGTGCCAGCAGCTATTTGGTGGGGGCGCCGGGAGCTTTCTTT
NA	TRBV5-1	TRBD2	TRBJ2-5	CASSLGSGGQETQYF	TGCGCCAGCAGCTTGGGTAGCGGGGGGCAAGAGACCCAGTACTTC
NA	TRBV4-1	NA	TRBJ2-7	CASSGVEGRGYEQYF	TGCGCCAGCAGCGGCGTAGAGGGCAGGGGCTACGAGCAGTACTTC
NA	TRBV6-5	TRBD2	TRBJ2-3	CASSFLAAPTDTQYF	TGTGCCAGCAGTTTCCTAGCGGCGCCCACAGATACGCAGTATTTT
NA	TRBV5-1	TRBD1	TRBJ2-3	CASRPGQAMDTQYF	TGCGCCAGCAGGCCGGGACAGGCCATGGATACGCAGTATTTT
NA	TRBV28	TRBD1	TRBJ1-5	CASSWTGSNQPQHF	TGTGCCAGCAGTTGGACAGGCAGCAATCAGCCCCAGCATTTT
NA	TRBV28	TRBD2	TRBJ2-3	CASQGLAGYTDTQYF	TGTGCCAGCCAGGGACTAGCGGGTTACACAGATACGCAGTATTTT
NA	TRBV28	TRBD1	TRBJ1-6	CASRPRQGANSPLHF	TGTGCCAGCAGGCCCCGACAGGGGGCGAATTCACCCCTCCACTTT
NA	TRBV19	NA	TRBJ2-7	CASSFEISYEQYF	TGTGCCAGTAGTTTCGAGATCTCCTACGAGCAGTACTTC
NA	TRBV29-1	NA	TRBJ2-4	CSAPQGAKNIQYF	TGCAGCGCCCCACAGGGCGCGAAGAACATTCAGTACTTC
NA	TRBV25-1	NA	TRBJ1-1	CASSVTGKNTEAFF	TGTGCCAGCAGTGTAACAGGGAAAAACACTGAAGCTTTCTTT
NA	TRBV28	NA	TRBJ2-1	CASNSQGTHNEQFF	TGTGCCAGCAATTCACAGGGTACCCACAATGAGCAGTTCTTC
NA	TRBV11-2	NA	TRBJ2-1	CASSYDLGSYNEQFF	TGTGCCAGCAGCTATGACCTCGGGAGTTACAATGAGCAGTTCTTC
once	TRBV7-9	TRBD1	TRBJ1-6	CASSSRGNSYNSPLHF	TGTGCCAGCAGCAGCAGGGGGAACTCCTATAATTCACCCCTCCACTTT
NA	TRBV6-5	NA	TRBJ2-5	CAGGRGRETQYF	TGTGCCGGCGGTCGTGGGAGGGAGACCCAGTACTTC
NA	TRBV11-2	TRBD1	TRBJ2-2	CASAGQGSGELFF	TGTGCCTCCGCGGGACAGGGGTCCGGGGAGCTGTTTTTT
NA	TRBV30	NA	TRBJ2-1	CAWTSRNEQFF	TGTGCCTGGACGTCCAGGAATGAGCAGTTCTTC
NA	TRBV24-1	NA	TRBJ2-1	CATSVMGTDNEQFF	TGTGCCACCAGTGTGATGGGCACGGACAATGAGCAGTTCTTC
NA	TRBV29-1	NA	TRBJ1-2	CSVEDPRPGSNYGYTF	TGCAGCGTTGAAGATCCCCGCCCAGGGTCTAACTATGGCTACACCTTC
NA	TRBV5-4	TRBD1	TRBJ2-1	CASTQRTGGYINEQFF	TGTGCCAGCACGCAGCGGACAGGGGGCTATATCAATGAGCAGTTCTTC
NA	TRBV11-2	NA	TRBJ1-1	CASSLSGGLRVTEAFF	TGTGCCAGCAGCCTCTCCGGAGGTCTGAGAGTCACTGAAGCTTTCTTT
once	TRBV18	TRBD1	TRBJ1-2	CASSPNAGGEGGYTF	TGTGCCAGCTCACCTAACGCAGGGGGCGAAGGTGGCTACACCTTC
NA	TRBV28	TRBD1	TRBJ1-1	CASRPTGQSTEAFF	TGTGCCAGCAGGCCGACAGGGCAGTCCACTGAAGCTTTCTTT
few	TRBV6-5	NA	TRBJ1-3	CASRPTHSGNTIYF	TGTGCCAGCAGGCCGACACACTCTGGAAACACCATATATTTT
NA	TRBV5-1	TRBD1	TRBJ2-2	CASSLRAGGQTGELFF	TGCGCCAGCAGCTTGAGGGCAGGGGGCCAGACCGGGGAGCTGTTTTTT
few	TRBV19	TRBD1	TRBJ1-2	CASSPDRGYGYTF	TGTGCCAGTAGTCCCGACAGGGGCTATGGCTACACCTTC
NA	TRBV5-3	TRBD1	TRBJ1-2	CARRMRQGDYGYTF	TGTGCCAGAAGGATGAGACAGGGCGACTATGGCTACACCTTC
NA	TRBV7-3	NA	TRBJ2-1	CASSLIGTSYNEQFF	TGTGCCAGCAGCCTCATCGGGACTTCCTACAATGAGCAGTTCTTC
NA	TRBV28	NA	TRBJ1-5	CASSLQAQPQHF	TGTGCCAGCAGTTTACAAGCTCAGCCCCAGCATTTT
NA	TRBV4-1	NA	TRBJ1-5	CASSQEGARNQPQHF	TGCGCCAGCAGCCAAGAGGGGGCCCGCAATCAGCCCCAGCATTTT
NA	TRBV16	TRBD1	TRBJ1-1	CASSPALRGRDTEAFF	TGTGCCAGCAGCCCGGCTCTCAGGGGGCGCGATACTGAAGCTTTCTTT
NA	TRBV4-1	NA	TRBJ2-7	CASSQDLGQYEQYF	TGCGCCAGCAGCCAAGACCTTGGACAGTACGAGCAGTACTTC
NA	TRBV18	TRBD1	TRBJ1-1	CASSPRTGPTEAFF	TGTGCCAGCTCACCAAGGACAGGGCCCACTGAAGCTTTCTTT
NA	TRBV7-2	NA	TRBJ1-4	CASSFRSTTNEKLFF	TGTGCCAGCAGCTTCAGATCCACAACTAATGAAAAACTGTTTTTT